The 26 T cell receptor beta chains below all came from one sample that was sequenced in a study of Ad26.COV2.S vaccination and SARS-CoV-2 variants. Produced via immunoSEQ multiplex PCR; TCRdb's table is partial and in-frame only. The repertoire holds around 270,000 clones, around 88% seen once, with roughly 3% in the top ten. Regarding treatment: over 15 received Ad26.COV2.S at low or high dose, single or two shots; about 5 received placebo; per-sample allocation not given. After the first vaccine or placebo injection, samples were drawn on day 63. Sequencing was performed on peripheral blood, taken in a trial of Ad26.COV2.S vaccine versus placebo. The receptors were gathered from a person aged 18 to 65 who received the Ad26.COV2.S COVID-19 vaccine or a placebo.

The chain joins TRBV4-2 to TRBJ2-1; 7 nucleotides agree with TRBD2. V was pared by 0 bases and J by 2 bases, with 4 bases of the junction left unmatched. Germline assignment: CDR1 LGHNA and CDR2 YNFKEQ. The CDR3 runs 16 residues. The CDR3 is CASSQEGGVTYNEQFF. CDR3 coding DNA: TGTGCCAGCAGCCAAGAGGGGGGGGTCACCTACAATGAGCAGTTCTTC.

The V and J genes are TRBV7-9 and TRBJ2-7; unclear D gene. From germline, CDR1 is SEHNR and CDR2 FQNEAQ (reference sequence). The CDR3 sequence is 13 residues long. V was clipped by 5 bases and J by 2 bases, with 10 bases between them. The CDR3 is CASSQARTYEQYF. The CDR3 DNA reads as TGTGCCAGCAGCCAGGCACGGACCTACGAGCAGTACTTC.

The rearrangement joins TRBV9 to TRBJ1-1; TRBD1 might be the D (6 bases). Germline-derived CDR1 and CDR2 are SGDLS and YYNGEE. Trimming removed 0 bases from V and 4 bases from J, with 13 bases in between. The CDR3 runs to 15 residues. The CDR3 is CASSVENSRGTEAFF. The CDR3 coding sequence is TGTGCCAGCAGCGTAGAGAATAGCAGGGGCACTGAAGCTTTCTTT.

This clone occurred a few times. The chain has TRBV19 and TRBJ1-5, with D hard to call. Per germline, CDR1 LNHDA and CDR2 SQIVND (reference sequence). The V gene lost 5 bases and the J gene lost 1 base, with 12 bases spanning the gap. The CDR3 spans 15 residues. Here the CDR3 DNA reads TGTGCCAGTAGTCTCATCAGAGGGAGCAATCAGCCCCAGCATTTT. Amino acid sequence: CASSLIRGSNQPQHF.

The chain recombines TRBV19 with TRBJ1-2; D not resolved. The CDR3 is 12 amino acids. V dropped 7 bases and J dropped 8 bases, with 14 bases sitting between them. Germline V lookup: CDR1 LNHDA, CDR2 SQIVND (reference sequence). DNA for the CDR3: TGTGCCAGTAATGAACAGACTGGCGGCTACACCTTC. As protein: CASNEQTGGYTF.

This clone appeared a single time. The chain links TRBV18 to TRBJ2-2; 7 positions match TRBD1. The CDR3 is 16 amino acids. CDR1 is KGHSH and CDR2 is LQKENI in the germline V gene. V dropped 3 bases and J dropped 1; count of bases not matched to a gene: 5. CDR3 amino acids: CASSPSGTVNTGELFF. CDR3 in DNA: TGTGCCAGCTCACCCTCCGGGACAGTGAACACCGGGGAGCTGTTTTTT.

The chain recombines TRBV18 with TRBJ2-1; no clear D gene. Germline lookup yields CDR1 KGHSH and CDR2 LQKENI. Trimming stripped 1 base from V and 0 bases from J, with 7 bases between. CDR3 size: 15 residues. The CDR3 DNA is TGTGCCAGCTCACCACTGTCCAGCTCCTACAATGAGCAGTTCTTC. This gives the protein CASSPLSSSYNEQFF.

The count of this clone is one. The chain links TRBV19 to TRBJ2-7; TRBD2 matches at 8 bases. The CDR3 sequence is 15 residues long. V lost 4 bases to trimming and J lost 2 bases; unmatched junction nucleotides: 7. Germline-derived CDR1 and CDR2 are LNHDA and SQIVND (reference sequence). CDR3 bases: TGTGCCAGTAGTAGGGCAGCGGGGGACCCCTACGAGCAGTACTTC. It encodes CASSRAAGDPYEQYF.

This clone appeared once. This chain uses TRBV4-1 with TRBJ1-1; 7 bases are shared with TRBD1. The germline gives CDR1 MGHRA, CDR2 YSYEKL. The CDR3 totals 15 residues. V was pared by 1 base and J by 5 bases, with 7 bases of the junction left unmatched. This CDR3 reads CASSQVPNRGTEAFF. CDR3 DNA sequence: TGCGCCAGCAGCCAAGTACCGAACAGGGGAACTGAAGCTTTCTTT.

This clone was counted a few times. The chain has TRBV30 and TRBJ2-6; D is ambiguous. The V and J ends lost 2 bases and 2 bases respectively, with 4 bases between them. CDR1 and CDR2 from the germline V gene are GTSNPN and SVGIG (reference sequence). The CDR3 is 13 residues long. The CDR3 reads CAWSLPGANVLTF. CDR3 sequence (DNA): TGTGCCTGGAGTCTCCCTGGGGCCAACGTCCTGACTTTC.

The chain has TRBV9 and TRBJ1-1; the match to TRBD1 covers 7 bases. V dropped 1 base and J dropped 2; count of bases not matched to a gene: 5. This CDR3 has 15 residues. CDR1 is SGDLS and CDR2 is YYNGEE in the germline V gene. CDR3 sequence (DNA): TGTGCCAGCAGCGTAACGACAGGGCCAAACACTGAAGCTTTCTTT. This codes for CASSVTTGPNTEAFF.

This chain uses TRBV19 with TRBJ2-5; TRBD2 aligns across 14 bases. CDR1 and CDR2 (germline): LNHDA, SQIVND (reference sequence). V was clipped by 7 bases and J by 1 base; unmatched bases: 2. The CDR3 consists of 15 residues. Here the CDR3 DNA reads TGTGCCAGTAACGGACTAGCGGGGGGCCAAGAGACCCAGTACTTC. This encodes CASNGLAGGQETQYF. Full variable domain (missing parts from reference TRBV19 and TRBJ2-5): DGGITQSPKYLFRKEGQNVTLSCEQNLNHDAMYWYRQDPGQGLRLIYYSQIVNDFQKGDIAEGYSVSREKKESFPLTVTSAQKNPTAFYLCASNGLAGGQETQYFGPGTRLLVL.

This chain joins TRBV9 and TRBJ2-3; D is undetermined. This CDR3 is 15 amino acids long. Trimming shortened V by 3 bases and J by 1 base, and 12 bases separated the two germline ends. The germline V gene encodes CDR1 SGDLS and CDR2 YYNGEE. The CDR3 DNA is TGTGCCAGCAGCGCACGGGCGCCCGGCACAGATACGCAGTATTTT. Its translation: CASSARAPGTDTQYF.

This clone was recorded once. The rearrangement uses TRBV30 and TRBJ2-3; D possibly corresponds to TRBD1 (6 bases). The germline V and J ends were trimmed by 6 bases and 5 bases, with 15 bases remaining between them. Germline V gives CDR1 GTSNPN, CDR2 SVGIG (reference sequence). The CDR3 loop spans 13 amino acids. CDR3 region: CACNRVPGDTQYF. CDR3 nucleotide sequence: TGTGCCTGTAACAGGGTCCCGGGAGATACGCAGTATTTT.

The chain is built from TRBV6-2 or TRBV6-3 and TRBJ1-5, with 7 positions matching TRBD1. Germline CDR1 is MNHEY and CDR2 is SVGEGT. There are 14 residues in the CDR3. Trimming at V came to 4 bases and at J to 6 bases, leaving 6 bases not matched to a gene. The CDR3 DNA sequence: TGTGCCAGCAGTTGGGACAGTGAGAGTCAGCCCCAGCATTTT. Amino acids: CASSWDSESQPQHF.

The CDR3 DNA reads TGTGCCAGCAGCTTAGTTCCAGCTTACTACGAGCAGTACTTC. Its translation: CASSLVPAYYEQYF. The chain combines TRBV7-8 with TRBJ2-7; D uncertain. V was trimmed by 1 base and J by 3 bases, leaving 10 bases between them. CDR1 SGHVS and CDR2 FQNEAQ come from the germline V gene. CDR3 size: 14 residues.

The V and J genes are TRBV29-1 and TRBJ2-5; D is unclear. V was pared by 4 bases and J by 1 base, with 4 bases between. The CDR3 loop spans 11 amino acids. Germline V gene data show CDR1 as SQVTM and CDR2 as ANQGSEA. CDR3 sequence (DNA): TGCAGCGTTGCCTTCCAAGAGACCCAGTACTTC. Translating gives CSVAFQETQYF. The entire variable domain, with the rest obtained from reference TRBV29-1 and TRBJ2-5, is as follows: SAVISQKPSRDICQRGTSLTIQCQVDSQVTMMFWYRQQPGQSLTLIATANQGSEATYESGFVIDKFPISRPNLTFSTLTVSNMSPEDSSIYLCSVAFQETQYFGPGTRLLVL.

This chain uses TRBV15 with TRBJ2-3; 9 bases map to TRBD1. Germline V gene lookup returns CDR1 LNHNV and CDR2 YYDKDF (reference sequence). V trimming: 4 bases; J trimming: 5 bases; junction bases outside the gene matches: 13. CDR3 size: 17 residues. The CDR3 DNA reads as TGTGCCACCAGCACAACCAACAGGGGGCGCAGGATAGATACGCAGTATTTT. Protein: CATSTTNRGRRIDTQYF.

The chain employs TRBV10-3 and TRBJ1-5; 7 bases fit TRBD1. Germline lookup yields CDR1 ENHRY and CDR2 SYGVKD. This CDR3 region has 16 residues. The V and J ends lost 2 bases and 8 bases, in that order; junction bases with no gene match: 12. CDR3 in amino acids: CAISEKGGASWEPQHF. CDR3 sequence (DNA): TGTGCCATCAGTGAGAAAGGGGGCGCAAGTTGGGAGCCCCAGCATTTT.

The CDR3 spells CASSLKGYSGNTIYF. The CDR3 DNA reads TGTGCCAGCAGCTTAAAAGGATATTCTGGAAACACCATATATTTT. The V gene is TRBV5-6, the J gene TRBJ1-3; D is ambiguous. Germline V gene lookup returns CDR1 SGHDT and CDR2 YYEEEE. The CDR3 totals 15 residues. Trimming removed 2 bases from V and 1 base from J, with 10 bases in between.

The V and J genes are TRBV5-4 and TRBJ2-2; D possibly corresponds to TRBD1 (5 bases). V lost 3 bases to trimming and J lost 1 base, with 10 bases between them. Germline CDR1 is SGHNT and CDR2 is YYREEE (reference sequence). The CDR3 spans 15 residues. The CDR3: CASSSRVLNTGELFF. The CDR3 bases are TGTGCCAGCAGCTCCAGGGTCTTGAACACCGGGGAGCTGTTTTTT.

CDR3 residues: CASSEEANQPQHF. DNA for the CDR3: TGTGCCAGCAGTGAGGAGGCCAATCAGCCCCAGCATTTT. The chain is built from TRBV2 and TRBJ1-5; D gene uncertain. Germline CDR1 is SNHLY and CDR2 is FYNNEI. V dropped 3 bases and J dropped 3 bases, with 6 bases sitting between them. The CDR3 covers 13 residues.

This clone showed up just once. The V call is TRBV4-3, the J call TRBJ2-3; 8 positions agree with TRBD1. The CDR3 extends over 17 amino acids. Germline trimming cut 1 base from V and 6 bases from J; bases unmatched to any gene: 12. Germline CDR1 reads LGHNA; CDR2 reads YSLEER. CDR3: CASSQGPRGRLTDTQYF. In DNA, the CDR3 is TGCGCCAGCAGCCAAGGTCCCAGGGGGCGGTTGACGGATACGCAGTATTTT.

CDR3 region: CASTVTGSEAFF. DNA of the CDR3: TGTGCCAGCACCGTAACAGGGTCTGAAGCTTTCTTT. V usage is TRBV3-1 (or the pseudogene TRBV3-2) and J usage is TRBJ1-1, with D perhaps matching TRBD1 (6 bases). CDR3 length: 12 residues. Germline CDR1 and CDR2: LGHDT and YNNKEL (reference sequence). V was pared by 7 bases and J by 6 bases, with 12 bases between.

This chain connects TRBV18 to TRBJ1-1; maybe TRBD1 (6 bases). This CDR3 region has 14 residues. Germline assignment: CDR1 KGHSH and CDR2 LQKENI. The V gene lost 2 bases and the J gene lost 4 bases, with 11 bases spanning the gap. As DNA, the CDR3 is TGTGCCAGCTCACCAAAAGGGGGGACCACTGAAGCTTTCTTT. It yields the protein CASSPKGGTTEAFF.

This clone has a handful of counts. The chain is built from TRBV5-5 and TRBJ1-2; 8 nucleotides agree with TRBD1. From germline, CDR1 is SGHKS and CDR2 YYEKEE (reference sequence). The CDR3 length is 13 residues. Germline trimming cut 2 bases from V and 4 bases from J; bases unmatched to any gene: 1. In DNA form, the CDR3 reads TGTGCCAGCAGCTTTGGGACAGGCTATGGCTACACCTTC. Translation gives CASSFGTGYGYTF.